The 14 T cell receptor beta chains below come from one sample, sequenced in a study of cytomegalovirus exposure and HLA in healthy donors. It was with 60 Vbeta and 13 Jbeta primers that the PCR ran. Measured with immunoSEQ multiplex PCR; TCRdb has only the in-frame clones, and not every one. The sample has 150,000 to 200,000 clones, around 81% seen once; the top ten hold 1.5% to 2%. Sequenced material: PBMCs. These TCRs come from a man aged 18-30 years in good health and CMV-seronegative.

The CDR3 loop reads CASSPLQGSTDTQYF. CDR3 DNA: TGTGCCAGCTCACCACTTCAGGGCAGCACAGATACGCAGTATTTT. V usage is TRBV18 and J usage is TRBJ2-3; perhaps TRBD1 as D (5 bases). Germline V gives CDR1 KGHSH, CDR2 LQKENI. The CDR3 contains 15 residues. V lost 1 base, J lost 0 bases, and 8 bases lay in between.

Remarks on this clone: Other DNA sequences within the sample encode an identical CDR3. The V and J genes are TRBV18 and TRBJ1-5; D gene unclear. Between the trimmed V and J ends, which lost 2 bases and 4 bases, there was a span of 6 bases. The CDR3 sequence is 13 residues long. The germline gives CDR1 KGHSH, CDR2 LQKENI. CDR3 residues: CASSPAENQPQHF. The CDR3 coding sequence is TGTGCCAGCTCACCAGCAGAAAATCAGCCCCAGCATTTT. The complete variable domain, with remaining parts taken from reference TRBV18 and TRBJ1-5, reads NAGVMQNPRHLVRRRGQEARLRCSPMKGHSHVYWYRQLPEEGLKFMVYLQKENIIDESGMPKERFSAEFPKEGPSILRIQQVVRGDSAAYFCASSPAENQPQHFGDGTRLSIL.

The chain has TRBV5-1 and TRBJ2-7; 7 bases fit TRBD1. CDR3 length equals 14 residues. V dropped 0 bases and J dropped 2; count of bases not matched to a gene: 2. CDR1 SGHRS and CDR2 YFSETQ come from the germline V gene. The CDR3 DNA is TGCGCCAGCAGCTTGGGCACAGGGGCCTACGAGCAGTACTTC. This codes for CASSLGTGAYEQYF.

The chain couples TRBV7-2 to TRBJ2-5, with 8 bases aligning to TRBD2. The CDR3 loop spans 16 amino acids. Germline lookup yields CDR1 SGHTA and CDR2 FQGNSA. J was trimmed by 1 base and V by 2 bases; bases with no gene match: 6. CDR3: CASSLWGLDPQETQYF. The CDR3 DNA follows: TGTGCCAGCAGCTTATGGGGACTAGACCCCCAAGAGACCCAGTACTTC.

The chain recombines TRBV4-1 with TRBJ2-2; 9 nucleotides align to TRBD1. The CDR3 is made up of 16 amino acids. Unmatched junction bases numbered 5, after V lost 2 bases and J lost 4 bases. CDR1 MGHRA and CDR2 YSYEKL come from the germline V gene. CDR3 sequence reads: CASSQTGTGFTGELFF. The CDR3 DNA is TGCGCCAGCAGCCAAACCGGGACAGGGTTCACCGGGGAGCTGTTTTTT.

The CDR3 here is CASRKHQGGELFF. The DNA for the CDR3 is TGTGCCAGCAGAAAACATCAGGGCGGGGAGCTGTTTTTT. This chain connects TRBV6-5 to TRBJ2-2, with D possibly matching TRBD1 (5 bases). CDR3 size: 13 residues. Deletions cut 6 bases from V and 7 bases from J, with 12 bases between. Looked up from germline, CDR1 is MNHEY and CDR2 is SVGAGI.

The genes are TRBV19 and TRBJ1-5; the D gene is possibly TRBD1 (5 bases). V shed 3 bases and J shed 6 bases, with 12 bases lying between them. This CDR3 comprises 14 residues. The germline V gene has CDR1 LNHDA and CDR2 SQIVND (reference sequence). CDR3 residues: CASSIGQGGQPQHF. The CDR3 bases are TGTGCCAGTAGTATCGGGCAGGGAGGTCAGCCCCAGCATTTT.

This clone was detected only a few times. The chain couples TRBV6-5 to TRBJ1-5; 7 positions agree with TRBD1. CDR3 length: 12 residues. The V gene end was trimmed by 5 bases and the J gene end by 8 bases; junction bases not matched to a gene: 3. Germline-derived CDR1 and CDR2 are MNHEY and SVGAGI. For the CDR3, the DNA is TGTGCCAGCAGTACGACAGGGAAGCCCCAGCATTTT. As protein: CASSTTGKPQHF.

The chain couples TRBV5-1 to TRBJ2-7, with D maybe TRBD1 (7 bases). Between the trimmed V and J ends, which lost 2 bases and 5 bases, there was a span of 11 bases. CDR3 size: 13 residues. The V gene's germline CDR1 is SGHRS and CDR2 YFSETQ. The CDR3 region is CASSFPGGNEQYF. The CDR3 DNA follows: TGCGCCAGCAGCTTTCCAGGGGGGAACGAGCAGTACTTC.

This clone was recorded once. V and J are TRBV7-2 and TRBJ2-5, with a possible D match to TRBD2 (5 bases). Germline values: CDR1 SGHTA, CDR2 FQGNSA. The CDR3 length is 13 residues. Trimming shortened V by 5 bases and J by 9 bases, and 16 bases separated the two germline ends. CDR3 loop: CASSPPRPGAQYF. The DNA for the CDR3 is TGTGCCAGCAGCCCCCCGCGGCCCGGGGCCCAGTACTTC.

The rearrangement links TRBV11-3 to TRBJ2-2, with D perhaps matching TRBD2 (6 bases). The germline V gene has CDR1 SGHNT and CDR2 YENEEA. This CDR3 comprises 15 residues. The V gene lost 5 bases and the J gene lost 4 bases, with 14 bases spanning the gap. The CDR3 nucleotides read TGTGCCAGCAGCACCGACCCCGGGGGCACCGGGGAGCTGTTTTTT. Its translation: CASSTDPGGTGELFF.

The chain joins TRBV19 to TRBJ2-2; possible D gene TRBD1, 5 bases. Germline V lookup: CDR1 LNHDA, CDR2 SQIVND (reference sequence). The CDR3 sequence is 14 residues long. The germline V and J ends were trimmed by 5 bases and 3 bases, with 10 bases remaining between them. In DNA form, the CDR3 reads TGTGCCAGTAGTCTCCAGGGTTACACCGGGGAGCTGTTTTTT. Encoded protein: CASSLQGYTGELFF.

The V gene is TRBV27, the J gene TRBJ1-2; D remains unclear. Germline lookup yields CDR1 MNHEY and CDR2 SMNVEV (reference sequence). Trimming cost V 2 bases and J 4 bases, with 5 bases left between them. This CDR3 spans 12 amino acids. CDR3 in amino acids: CASSLAGYGYTF. CDR3 DNA: TGTGCCAGCAGTTTAGCCGGCTATGGCTACACCTTC.

The rearrangement joins TRBV27 to TRBJ2-5, with TRBD2 matching over 14 bases. CDR3 length equals 16 residues. V was pared by 5 bases and J by 4 bases, with 6 bases of the junction left unmatched. Looked up from germline, CDR1 is MNHEY and CDR2 is SMNVEV (reference sequence). The CDR3 DNA is TGTGCCAGCAGTCGGACTAGCGGGAGGAGGGCAGAGACCCAGTACTTC. It encodes CASSRTSGRRAETQYF.